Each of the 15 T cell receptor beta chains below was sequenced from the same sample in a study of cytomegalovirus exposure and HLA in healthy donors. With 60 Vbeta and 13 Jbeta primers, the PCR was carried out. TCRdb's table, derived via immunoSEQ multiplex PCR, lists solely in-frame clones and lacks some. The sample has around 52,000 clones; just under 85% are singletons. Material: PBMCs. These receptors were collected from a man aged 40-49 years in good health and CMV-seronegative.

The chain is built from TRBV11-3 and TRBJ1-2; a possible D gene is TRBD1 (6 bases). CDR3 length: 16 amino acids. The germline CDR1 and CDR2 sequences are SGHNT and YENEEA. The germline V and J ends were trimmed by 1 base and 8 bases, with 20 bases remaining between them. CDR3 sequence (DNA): TGTGCCAGCAGCTTAGTGGGTGCCGCGGGGGCGCGGGGCTACACCTTC. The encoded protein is CASSLVGAAGARGYTF.

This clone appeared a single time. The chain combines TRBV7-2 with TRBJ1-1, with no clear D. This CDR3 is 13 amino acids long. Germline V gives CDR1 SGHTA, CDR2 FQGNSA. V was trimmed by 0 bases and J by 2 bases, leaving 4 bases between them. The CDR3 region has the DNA TGTGCCAGCAGCTTAGCTGGCAACACTGAAGCTTTCTTT. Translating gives CASSLAGNTEAFF. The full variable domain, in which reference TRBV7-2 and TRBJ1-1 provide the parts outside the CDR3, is GAGVSQSPSNKVTEKGKDVELRCDPISGHTALYWYRQSLGQGLEFLIYFQGNSAPDKSGLPSDRFSAERTGGSVSTLTIQRTQQEDSAVYLCASSLAGNTEAFFGQGTRLTVV.

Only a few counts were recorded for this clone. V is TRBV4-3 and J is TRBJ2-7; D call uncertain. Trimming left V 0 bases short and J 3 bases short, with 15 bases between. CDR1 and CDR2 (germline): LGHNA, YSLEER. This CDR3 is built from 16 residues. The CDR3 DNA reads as TGCGCCAGCAGCCAAGATCGCGGCGGTACCCGCTACGAGCAGTACTTC. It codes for CASSQDRGGTRYEQYF.

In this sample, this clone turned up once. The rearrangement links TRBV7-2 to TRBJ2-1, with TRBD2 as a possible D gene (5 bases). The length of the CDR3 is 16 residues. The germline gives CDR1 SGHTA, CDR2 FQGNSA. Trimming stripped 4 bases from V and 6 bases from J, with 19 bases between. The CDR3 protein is CASSSVVGASFNEQFF. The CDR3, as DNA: TGTGCCAGCAGCTCAGTGGTGGGAGCTAGCTTCAATGAGCAGTTCTTC.

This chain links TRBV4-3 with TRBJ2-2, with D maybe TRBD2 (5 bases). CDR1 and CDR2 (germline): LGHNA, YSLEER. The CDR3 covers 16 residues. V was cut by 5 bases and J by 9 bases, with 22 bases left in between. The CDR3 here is CASSEIGPPGIRELFF. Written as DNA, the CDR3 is TGCGCCAGCAGCGAAATCGGACCGCCCGGGATCAGGGAGCTGTTTTTT.

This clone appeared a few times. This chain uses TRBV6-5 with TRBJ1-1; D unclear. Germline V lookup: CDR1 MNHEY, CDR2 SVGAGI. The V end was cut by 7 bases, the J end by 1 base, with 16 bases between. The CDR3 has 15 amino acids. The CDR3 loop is CASKSRPGRNTEAFF. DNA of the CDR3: TGTGCCAGCAAATCCAGGCCAGGTCGGAACACTGAAGCTTTCTTT.

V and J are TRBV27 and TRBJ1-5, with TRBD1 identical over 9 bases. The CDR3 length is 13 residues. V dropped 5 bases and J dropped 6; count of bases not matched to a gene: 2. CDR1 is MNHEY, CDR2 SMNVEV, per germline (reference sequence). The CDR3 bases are TGTGCCAGCAGTGACAGGGGGTCTCAGCCCCAGCATTTT. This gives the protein CASSDRGSQPQHF.

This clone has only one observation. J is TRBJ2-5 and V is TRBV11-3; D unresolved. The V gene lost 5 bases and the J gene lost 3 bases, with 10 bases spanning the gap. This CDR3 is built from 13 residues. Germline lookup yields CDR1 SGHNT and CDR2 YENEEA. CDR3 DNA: TGTGCCAGCAGCCCGAAACCTAAAGAGACCCAGTACTTC. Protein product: CASSPKPKETQYF.

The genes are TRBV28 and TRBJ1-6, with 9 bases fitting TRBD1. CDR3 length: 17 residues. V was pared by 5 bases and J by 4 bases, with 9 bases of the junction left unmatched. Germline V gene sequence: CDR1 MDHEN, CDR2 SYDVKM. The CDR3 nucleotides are TGTGCCAGCAGTACCCTAGGGACAGGGATATATAATTCACCCCTCCACTTT. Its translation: CASSTLGTGIYNSPLHF.

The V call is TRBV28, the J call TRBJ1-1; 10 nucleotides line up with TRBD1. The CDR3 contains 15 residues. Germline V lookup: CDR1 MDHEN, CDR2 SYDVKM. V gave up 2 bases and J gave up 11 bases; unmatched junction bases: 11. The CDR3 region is CASSLKTGGLLSAFF. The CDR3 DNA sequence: TGTGCCAGCAGTTTAAAGACAGGGGGCCTTCTGAGCGCTTTCTTT.

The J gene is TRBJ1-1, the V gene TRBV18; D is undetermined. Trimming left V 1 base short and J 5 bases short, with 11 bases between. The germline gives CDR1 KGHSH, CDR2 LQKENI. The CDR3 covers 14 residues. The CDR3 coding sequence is TGTGCCAGCTCACCACTTCCGGGTAGTACTGAAGCTTTCTTT. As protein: CASSPLPGSTEAFF.

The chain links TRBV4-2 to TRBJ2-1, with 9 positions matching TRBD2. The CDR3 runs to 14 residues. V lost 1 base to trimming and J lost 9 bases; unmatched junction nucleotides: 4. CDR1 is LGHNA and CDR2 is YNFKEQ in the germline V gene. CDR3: CASSQVGLASEQFF. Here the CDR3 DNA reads TGTGCCAGCAGCCAAGTGGGACTAGCAAGTGAGCAGTTCTTC.

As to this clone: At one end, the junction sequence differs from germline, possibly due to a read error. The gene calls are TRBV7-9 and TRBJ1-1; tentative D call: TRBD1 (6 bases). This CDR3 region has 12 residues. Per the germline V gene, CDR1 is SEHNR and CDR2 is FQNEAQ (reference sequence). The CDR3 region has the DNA TGTACCAGCAGCTTAGGGAACAGGGTAGCTTTCTTT. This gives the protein CTSSLGNRVAFF.

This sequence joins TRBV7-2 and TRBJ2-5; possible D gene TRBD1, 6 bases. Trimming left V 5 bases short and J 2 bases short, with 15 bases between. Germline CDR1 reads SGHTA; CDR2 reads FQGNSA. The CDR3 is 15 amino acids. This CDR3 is CASSVTQGMQETQYF. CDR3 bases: TGTGCCAGCAGCGTAACACAGGGAATGCAAGAGACCCAGTACTTC.

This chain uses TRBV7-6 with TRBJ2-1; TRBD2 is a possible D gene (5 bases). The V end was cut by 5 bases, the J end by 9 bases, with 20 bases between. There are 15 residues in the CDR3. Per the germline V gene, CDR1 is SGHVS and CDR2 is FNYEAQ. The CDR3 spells CASSPVGPGEGEQFF. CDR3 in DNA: TGTGCCAGCAGCCCGGTCGGGCCAGGAGAGGGTGAGCAGTTCTTC. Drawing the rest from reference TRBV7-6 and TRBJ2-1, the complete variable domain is GAGVSQSPRYKVTKRGQDVALRCDPISGHVSLYWYRQALGQGPEFLTYFNYEAQQDKSGLPNDRFSAERPEGSISTLTIQRTEQRDSAMYRCASSPVGPGEGEQFFGPGTRLTVL.